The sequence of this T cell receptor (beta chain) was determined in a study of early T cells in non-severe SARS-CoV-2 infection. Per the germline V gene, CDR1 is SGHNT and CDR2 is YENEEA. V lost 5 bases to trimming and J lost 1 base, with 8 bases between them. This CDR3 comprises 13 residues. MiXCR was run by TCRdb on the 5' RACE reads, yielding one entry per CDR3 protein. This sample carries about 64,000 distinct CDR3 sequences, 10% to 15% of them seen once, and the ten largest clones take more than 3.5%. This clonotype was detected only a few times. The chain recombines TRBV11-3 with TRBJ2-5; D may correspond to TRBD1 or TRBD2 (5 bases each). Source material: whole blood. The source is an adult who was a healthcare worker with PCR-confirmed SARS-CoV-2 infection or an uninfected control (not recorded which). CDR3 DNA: TGTGCCAGCAGCGGGGGACCCCAAGAGACCCAGTACTTC. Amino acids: CASSGGPQETQYF.